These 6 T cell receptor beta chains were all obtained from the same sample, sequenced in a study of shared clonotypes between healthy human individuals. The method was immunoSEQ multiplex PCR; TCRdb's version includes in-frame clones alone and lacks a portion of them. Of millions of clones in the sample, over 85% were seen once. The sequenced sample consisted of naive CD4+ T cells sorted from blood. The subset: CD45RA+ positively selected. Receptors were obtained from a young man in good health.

CDR3 region: CASRTGGNQETQYF. Written as DNA, the CDR3 is TGTGCCAGCCGGACAGGGGGCAACCAAGAGACCCAGTACTTC. The V and J genes are TRBV28 and TRBJ2-5; 11 bases agree with TRBD1. CDR1 and CDR2 (germline): MDHEN, SYDVKM. V dropped 8 bases and J dropped 0; count of bases not matched to a gene: 2. CDR3 length: 14 amino acids.

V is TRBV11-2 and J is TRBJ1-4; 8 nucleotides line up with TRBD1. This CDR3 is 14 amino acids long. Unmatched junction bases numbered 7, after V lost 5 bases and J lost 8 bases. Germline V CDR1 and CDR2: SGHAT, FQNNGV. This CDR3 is CASSPGQGSEKLFF. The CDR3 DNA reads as TGTGCCAGCAGCCCTGGACAGGGAAGCGAAAAACTGTTTTTT.

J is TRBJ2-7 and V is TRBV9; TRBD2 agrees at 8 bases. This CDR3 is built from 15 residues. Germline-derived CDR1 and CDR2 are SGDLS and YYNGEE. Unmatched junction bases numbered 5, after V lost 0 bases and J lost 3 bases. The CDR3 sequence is CASSVGTSGFYEQYF. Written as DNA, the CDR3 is TGTGCCAGCAGCGTAGGTACTAGCGGCTTCTACGAGCAGTACTTC.

The CDR3 region is CASSQPLYRGGSGYTF. The CDR3 nucleotides are TGTGCCAGCAGCCAACCTTTGTACAGGGGGGGATCTGGCTACACCTTC. The chain is built from TRBV11-2 and TRBJ1-2, with 8 positions matching TRBD1. After removal of 5 bases from V and 7 bases from J, the junction contained 15 bases not matched to a gene. The V gene's germline CDR1 is SGHAT and CDR2 FQNNGV. The CDR3 contains 16 residues.

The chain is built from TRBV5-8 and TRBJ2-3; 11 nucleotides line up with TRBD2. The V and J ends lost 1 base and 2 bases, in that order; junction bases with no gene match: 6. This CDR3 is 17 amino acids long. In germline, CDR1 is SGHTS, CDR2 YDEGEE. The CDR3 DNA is TGTGCCAGCAGCTTGCCAACGACTAGCGGGAACACAGATACGCAGTATTTT. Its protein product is CASSLPTTSGNTDTQYF.

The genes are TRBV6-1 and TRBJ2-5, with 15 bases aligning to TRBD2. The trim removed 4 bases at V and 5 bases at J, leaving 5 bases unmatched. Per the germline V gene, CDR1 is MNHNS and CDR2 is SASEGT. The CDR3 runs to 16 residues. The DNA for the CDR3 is TGTGCCAGCAGTGGGACTAGCGGGGGGGCCTATGAGACCCAGTACTTC. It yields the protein CASSGTSGGAYETQYF.